This T cell receptor (beta chain) is from a study of cytomegalovirus exposure and HLA in healthy donors. Whole-study results and caveats: Presence/absence analysis assumed near-uniform sequencing depth across donors. Later examination showed HLA-associated TCR beta chains had greater clonal expansion than equally common others.

Germline trimming cut 5 bases from V and 5 bases from J; bases unmatched to any gene: 11. Germline V lookup: CDR1 SGHTA, CDR2 FQGNSA. CDR3 size: 15 residues. The PCR ran on 60 Vbeta and 13 Jbeta primers. Using immunoSEQ multiplex PCR, the repertoire was profiled, and TCRdb retains in-frame clones only, with some absent. The repertoire consists of over 90,000 clones, with roughly 85% occurring once and the leading ten covering around 2.6%. To note about this clone: What it binds is unknown.

The specimen sequenced was PBMCs. The genes are TRBV7-2 and TRBJ2-7, with 8 bases fitting TRBD2. The origin of this receptor is a man aged 35 to 55 in good health and CMV-seronegative. The CDR3 here is CASSGIAGPFNEQYF. The CDR3, as DNA: TGTGCCAGCAGCGGTATAGCGGGACCCTTTAACGAGCAGTACTTC.